These T cell receptor beta chains were read from a single sample in a study of CD8 T cells in Susac syndrome. TCRdb reprocessed the immunoSEQ multiplex PCR reads via MiXCR and lists one record per CDR3 protein. Of about 21,000 distinct CDR3 sequences in the sample, 93% are singletons; the top ten hold 0.25% to 0.3%. Sequences were obtained from CD8+ T cells from PBMCs. These receptor sequences come from a human donor in good health. Both conserved end residues are part of each CDR3. The D gene is left open where the match is weak. Only part of the rows carry a size: once, few, many, or a class if the clone is expanded.

clone size	V gene	J gene	D gene	CDR3 DNA	CDR3 protein
.	TRBV2	TRBJ1-1	.	TGTGCCAGCCCCCGGGGACCTCAGAGGGAAGCTTTCTTT	CASPRGPQREAFF
.	TRBV9	TRBJ1-1	TRBD1	TGTGCCAGCAGCGTAGAGGGGACAGGAGACACTGAAGCTTTCTTT	CASSVEGTGDTEAFF
.	TRBV2	TRBJ1-2	TRBD1	TGTGCCAGCAGTGAACGACGGACAGGGGTGGTTGATGGCTACACCTTC	CASSERRTGVVDGYTF
.	TRBV29-1	TRBJ2-7	.	TGCAGCGTTGGGGTGGGATATCAGAGCGAGCAGTACTTC	CSVGVGYQSEQYF
once	TRBV5-8	TRBJ1-5	.	TGTGCCAGCAGCTTGGGAGGGGAGCCCCAGCATTTT	CASSLGGEPQHF
.	TRBV4-1	TRBJ2-7	.	TGCGCCAGCAGCCAAGAGGGGCGGTCCTACGAGCAGTACTTC	CASSQEGRSYEQYF
few	TRBV7-9	TRBJ2-7	.	TGTGCCAGCAGCCCCCCGCAGGGCTCCTACGAGCAGTACTTC	CASSPPQGSYEQYF
.	TRBV7-2	TRBJ1-6	.	TGTGCCAGCAGCCCTCCCGGGGACTCACCCCTCCACTTT	CASSPPGDSPLHF
.	TRBV20-1	TRBJ2-1	TRBD2	TGCAGTGCGGGACTAGCGGACTACAATGAGCAGTTCTTC	CSAGLADYNEQFF
.	TRBV25-1	TRBJ1-1	TRBD1	TGTGCCAGCCGACAGGGGAACACTGAAGCTTTCTTT	CASRQGNTEAFF
.	TRBV7-9	TRBJ1-5	.	TGTGCCAGCAGCTCCCCAGCCAGCTACGGGGCCCAGCATTTT	CASSSPASYGAQHF
.	TRBV7-8	TRBJ2-3	TRBD1	TGTGCCAGCAGCTTCCCTCCGACAGGGGTTAGCACAGATACGCAGTATTTT	CASSFPPTGVSTDTQYF
.	TRBV9	TRBJ2-2	.	TGTGCCAGCAGCGTAGGTTCTGGGGAGCTGTTTTTT	CASSVGSGELFF
.	TRBV4-3	TRBJ1-1	TRBD1	TGCGCCAGCAGCCTCGGGACAGGGCAAACTGAAGCTTTCTTT	CASSLGTGQTEAFF
few	TRBV6-6	TRBJ1-4	TRBD1	TGTGCCAGCAGTGAATGGGACAGGGGGAATGAAAAACTGTTTTTT	CASSEWDRGNEKLFF
.	TRBV9	TRBJ2-1	.	TGTGCCAGCAGCGTAGACGGCAGGGGATTGAATGAGCAGTTCTTC	CASSVDGRGLNEQFF
.	TRBV19	TRBJ2-7	.	TGTGCCAGTACCTCCGGAGGGGGTATCCACGAGCAGTACTTC	CASTSGGGIHEQYF
.	TRBV12-5	TRBJ2-1	.	TGTGCTAGTGGCCTGGGAGATCTGGAGCAGTTCTTC	CASGLGDLEQFF
.	TRBV7-9	TRBJ2-7	.	TGTGCCAGCAGCGGAAGACAGTTTGAGCAGTACTTC	CASSGRQFEQYF
.	TRBV4-3	TRBJ1-1	.	TGCGCCAGCAGCCCTAATATCGGCAGAGGAAACACTGAAGCTTTCTTT	CASSPNIGRGNTEAFF
.	TRBV12-3/TRBV12-4	TRBJ1-4	.	TGTGCCAGCAGTTTAGCAGCTCATGAAAAACTGTTTTTT	CASSLAAHEKLFF
.	TRBV4-3	TRBJ2-3	.	TGCGCCAGCAGCCAAGACTTGTCAGGGTCTCAAGATACGCAGTATTTT	CASSQDLSGSQDTQYF
.	TRBV5-5	TRBJ1-4	.	TGTGCCAGCAGCTTGGCCGGGGGGAAAGGAGAAAAACTGTTTTTT	CASSLAGGKGEKLFF
.	TRBV4-1	TRBJ1-1	.	TGCGCCAGCAGCCCCCGGGAACAGGGAAGCACTGAAGCTTTCTTT	CASSPREQGSTEAFF
.	TRBV3-1	TRBJ2-7	TRBD2	TGTGCCAGCAGCCAAGGGGCTAGCGGGGCAATGTACGAGCAGTACTTC	CASSQGASGAMYEQYF
.	TRBV5-6	TRBJ2-7	.	TGTGCCAGCAGTTTCTCCGGGACCTTCTACGAGCAGTACTTC	CASSFSGTFYEQYF
.	TRBV9	TRBJ1-1	.	TGTGCCAGCAGCGTAGAGGGACAACCGAACACTGAAGCTTTCTTT	CASSVEGQPNTEAFF
.	TRBV29-1	TRBJ2-2	TRBD1	TGCAGCGTAGTATTAACCGGGACAGGGAACACCGGGGAGCTGTTTTTT	CSVVLTGTGNTGELFF
once	TRBV7-9	TRBJ1-1	TRBD1	TGTGCCAGCAGCTTAACAGGGGCCCATGAAGCTTTCTTT	CASSLTGAHEAFF
.	TRBV24-1	TRBJ2-1	.	TGTGCCACCAGTGATTTGAAGGGAAGTGAGCAGTTCTTC	CATSDLKGSEQFF
.	TRBV11-2	TRBJ2-1	.	TGTGCCAGCAGCCACTTGACCGACAGTAATGAGCAGTTCTTC	CASSHLTDSNEQFF
.	TRBV5-1	TRBJ2-7	.	TGCGCCAGAGAAGCTCAGGACACCGCTGCCTACGAGCAGTACTTC	CAREAQDTAAYEQYF
.	TRBV5-4	TRBJ1-2	.	TGTGCCAGCAGCTTGAGCGGGTCAAACTATGGCTACACCTTC	CASSLSGSNYGYTF
once	TRBV20-1	TRBJ1-2	.	TGCAGTGCTAGGAGAGAGAGAGGTCCCTATGGCTACACCTTC	CSARRERGPYGYTF
.	TRBV3-1	TRBJ2-7	TRBD1	TGTGCCAGCAGCCAAAGGACAGGGTCAATATCCTACGAGCAGTACTTC	CASSQRTGSISYEQYF
.	TRBV7-9	TRBJ1-2	.	TGTGCCAGCAGCTCCGACAAGGACGAAGGCTACACCTTC	CASSSDKDEGYTF
.	TRBV7-9	TRBJ1-2	.	TGTGCCAGCAGCGGCGACGGTCGAAGACCCTATGGCTACACCTTC	CASSGDGRRPYGYTF
.	TRBV27	TRBJ2-1	.	TGTGCCAGCAGTCTTGGACCCCGCGATGAGCAGTTCTTC	CASSLGPRDEQFF
.	TRBV9	TRBJ1-1	.	TGTGCCAGCAGCACCCCGGGATCGGACACTGAAGCTTTCTTT	CASSTPGSDTEAFF
.	TRBV27	TRBJ2-1	TRBD1	TGTGCCAGCGCGCTTAGGCCGGGACAGGGGTACAATGAGCAGTTCTTC	CASALRPGQGYNEQFF
once	TRBV12-3/TRBV12-4	TRBJ2-7	.	TGTGCCAGCAGTCCGTTCGGGCCCCACTACGAGCAGTACTTC	CASSPFGPHYEQYF
.	TRBV29-1	TRBJ1-1	.	TGCAGCGTTGAAGATAAGGCAGCGAACTCTGAAGCTTTCTTT	CSVEDKAANSEAFF
.	TRBV27	TRBJ2-7	TRBD2	TGTGCCAGCAGTTTAACTGGCGGGGGGGCCTCCTACGAGCAGTACTTC	CASSLTGGGASYEQYF
.	TRBV2	TRBJ1-1	.	TGTGCCAGCAGTGCTAGCCATAGATCCATGAACACTGAAGCTTTCTTT	CASSASHRSMNTEAFF
.	TRBV5-4	TRBJ2-1	TRBD1	TGTGCCAGCAGCTTGAGGGACAGGGCCGACGGTGATGAGCAGTTCTTC	CASSLRDRADGDEQFF
.	TRBV23-1	TRBJ1-1	TRBD1	TGCGCCAGCAGTCAACGGCAGGGGGCGGAATCGGGAACTGAAGCTTTCTTT	CASSQRQGAESGTEAFF
.	TRBV21-1	TRBJ2-4	.	TGTGCCAGCAGGGGACTAGCGGGGGGACATTTAGCCAAAAACATTCAGTACTTC	CASRGLAGGHLAKNIQYF
few	TRBV3-1	TRBJ2-7	.	TGTGCCAGCAGCCAAGAATACACGTACGAGCAGTACTTC	CASSQEYTYEQYF
.	TRBV7-9	TRBJ2-2	.	TGTGCCAGCAGCTTGGGCACCGGGGAGCTGTTTTTT	CASSLGTGELFF
few	TRBV5-1	TRBJ1-1	.	TGCGCCAGCAGCTTGGCTACAAACACTGAAGCTTTCTTT	CASSLATNTEAFF